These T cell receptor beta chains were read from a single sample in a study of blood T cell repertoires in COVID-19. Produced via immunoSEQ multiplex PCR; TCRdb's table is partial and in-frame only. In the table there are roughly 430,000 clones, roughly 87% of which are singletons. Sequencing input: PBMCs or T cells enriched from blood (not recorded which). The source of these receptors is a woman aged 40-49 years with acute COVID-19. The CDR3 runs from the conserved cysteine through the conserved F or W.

cdr3_aa: CASSARDRYNEQFF; j_call: TRBJ2-1; cdr3_length: 14; v_call: TRBV19
cdr3_aa: CASSPAAKETQYF; j_call: TRBJ2-5; cdr3_length: 13; v_call: TRBV12-3/TRBV12-4
cdr3_aa: CAISERSGTGVLGTYEQYF; j_call: TRBJ2-7; cdr3_length: 19; v_call: TRBV10-3
cdr3_aa: CASSPIQGAANTEAFF; j_call: TRBJ1-1; cdr3_length: 16; v_call: TRBV18
cdr3_aa: CASSLAGTEWQPQHF; j_call: TRBJ1-5; cdr3_length: 15; v_call: TRBV5-8
cdr3_aa: CASTLLGGAETQYF; j_call: TRBJ2-5; cdr3_length: 14; v_call: TRBV5-1
cdr3_aa: CASSLYRRVNSPLHF; j_call: TRBJ1-6; cdr3_length: 15; v_call: TRBV7-2
cdr3_aa: CASSLEQGAGTEAFF; j_call: TRBJ1-1; cdr3_length: 15; v_call: TRBV7-9
cdr3_aa: CASSKNRGLRGDTQYF; j_call: TRBJ2-3; cdr3_length: 16; v_call: TRBV11-2
cdr3_aa: CASSKCVSGVYNEQFF; j_call: TRBJ2-1; cdr3_length: 16; v_call: TRBV21-1
cdr3_aa: CAWSVRDYEQYF; j_call: TRBJ2-7; cdr3_length: 12; v_call: TRBV30
cdr3_aa: CAWDLAGGQQFF; j_call: TRBJ2-1; cdr3_length: 12; v_call: TRBV30
cdr3_aa: CASSPAGTQQETQYF; j_call: TRBJ2-5; cdr3_length: 15; v_call: TRBV5-4
cdr3_aa: CASRPGGRNNEQFF; j_call: TRBJ2-1; cdr3_length: 14; v_call: TRBV27
cdr3_aa: CSASRGQGRGYTF; j_call: TRBJ1-2; cdr3_length: 13; v_call: TRBV20-1
cdr3_aa: CASSLYGETQYF; j_call: TRBJ2-5; cdr3_length: 12; v_call: TRBV27
cdr3_aa: CSASDLGGRSGANVLTF; j_call: TRBJ2-6; cdr3_length: 17; v_call: TRBV20-1
cdr3_aa: CASSYLRDRAYNEQFF; j_call: TRBJ2-1; cdr3_length: 16; v_call: TRBV6-5
cdr3_aa: CASSQQGLNTEAFF; j_call: TRBJ1-1; cdr3_length: 14; v_call: TRBV2
cdr3_aa: CASSAQGVGNTIYF; j_call: TRBJ1-3; cdr3_length: 14; v_call: TRBV13
cdr3_aa: CASSLKGVRGTDTQYF; j_call: TRBJ2-3; cdr3_length: 16; v_call: TRBV5-4
cdr3_aa: CASSFGTMNSPLHF; j_call: TRBJ1-6; cdr3_length: 14; v_call: TRBV6-5
cdr3_aa: CASSRTGISTDTQYF; j_call: TRBJ2-3; cdr3_length: 15; v_call: TRBV7-6
cdr3_aa: CASSIGDRGHGYTF; j_call: TRBJ1-2; cdr3_length: 14; v_call: TRBV19
cdr3_aa: CASSPNTLRDNEQFF; j_call: TRBJ2-1; cdr3_length: 15; v_call: TRBV5-6
cdr3_aa: CASSYGAASYEQYF; j_call: TRBJ2-7; cdr3_length: 14; v_call: TRBV6-5
cdr3_aa: CASSLSGAETQYF; j_call: TRBJ2-5; cdr3_length: 13; v_call: TRBV12-3/TRBV12-4
cdr3_aa: CASSDHPGQGRSPLHF; j_call: TRBJ1-6; cdr3_length: 16; v_call: TRBV10-1
cdr3_aa: CASSFGRGNTEAFF; j_call: TRBJ1-1; cdr3_length: 14; v_call: TRBV6-5
cdr3_aa: CASSSTVESEQYF; j_call: TRBJ2-7; cdr3_length: 13; v_call: TRBV5-6
cdr3_aa: CASSIVPGEQYF; j_call: TRBJ2-7; cdr3_length: 12; v_call: TRBV19
cdr3_aa: CASSTPWSLGQGGTDTQYF; j_call: TRBJ2-3; cdr3_length: 19; v_call: TRBV19
cdr3_aa: CASSHHTDIYGYTF; j_call: TRBJ1-2; cdr3_length: 14; v_call: TRBV3-1/TRBV3-2
cdr3_aa: CASSRSTGVGNTIYF; j_call: TRBJ1-3; cdr3_length: 15; v_call: TRBV11-2
cdr3_aa: CASGLTAGGLILGNEKLFF; j_call: TRBJ1-4; cdr3_length: 19; v_call: TRBV12-5
cdr3_aa: CASSPVGVPYYGYTF; j_call: TRBJ1-2; cdr3_length: 15; v_call: TRBV3-1/TRBV3-2
cdr3_aa: CASSQTGYGYTF; j_call: TRBJ1-2; cdr3_length: 12; v_call: TRBV27
cdr3_aa: CASSRGTGAFF; j_call: TRBJ1-1; cdr3_length: 11; v_call: TRBV7-9
cdr3_aa: CASSFLDRDPYEQYF; j_call: TRBJ2-7; cdr3_length: 15; v_call: TRBV5-4
cdr3_aa: CSVDAGGSYEQYF; j_call: TRBJ2-7; cdr3_length: 13; v_call: TRBV29-1
cdr3_aa: CASRGGIQAQHF; j_call: TRBJ1-5; cdr3_length: 12; v_call: TRBV12-3/TRBV12-4
cdr3_aa: CAWDGTVINYGYTF; j_call: TRBJ1-2; cdr3_length: 14; v_call: TRBV30
cdr3_aa: CASTKTGGNQPQHF; j_call: TRBJ1-5; cdr3_length: 14; v_call: TRBV6-5
cdr3_aa: CASSQASATGAEKLFF; j_call: TRBJ1-4; cdr3_length: 16; v_call: TRBV3-1/TRBV3-2
cdr3_aa: CASSTTQLSYEQYF; j_call: TRBJ2-7; cdr3_length: 14; v_call: TRBV6-5
cdr3_aa: CASSSHRGEAKNIQYF; j_call: TRBJ2-4; cdr3_length: 16; v_call: TRBV4-1
cdr3_aa: CASSSRREAYEQYF; j_call: TRBJ2-7; cdr3_length: 14; v_call: TRBV19
cdr3_aa: CASRDNPMNTEAFF; j_call: TRBJ1-1; cdr3_length: 14; v_call: TRBV2
cdr3_aa: CASSGPTPYNEQFF; j_call: TRBJ2-1; cdr3_length: 14; v_call: TRBV10-1